Below, one TCR beta chain is given with its context. This clone showed up just a few times. The target of this receptor is not known. Qualities for individual bases were not recorded, and no much larger clone is one base off. The CDR3 covers 18 residues, taking in both the cysteine and the phenylalanine. The read is trimmed to its CDR3 DNA, 54 bases read in frame from base 1. The junction shows trimming of 0 bases on V and 7 bases on J, and the gene matches do not reach 14 bases of it. The germline V gene (reference sequence) specifies MNHEY as CDR1 and SMNVEV as CDR2. This sample is part of a study of beta chain features in type 1 diabetes listed by TCRdb under 2018. Notes on the research overall: Mean age, gender distribution, total cell number and subset yield were not different between patients and healthy donors. The study compared the TCRB repertoires of sorted circulating CD4+ T cell subsets in recently diagnosed type 1 diabetes patients with those in matched healthy donors. Across all samples, some 110,000,000 sorted cells were examined, and cell number per subset correlated strongly with RNA yield. Regulatory and stem cell-like memory subsets were obtained from only 8 patients and about eight healthy donors, while naive and central memory subsets were obtained from all 28 donors. The investigation overall reported the following: A moderate but significant shortening of TCRB CDR3 length was observed in type 1 diabetes patients in all four CD4+ subsets. Sequencing cDNA rather than genomic DNA could over-represent highly expressing activated cells, although activation and CD3 levels did not differ between groups. PCR may preferentially amplify shorter templates, but because patient and control samples were amplified and corrected together, any resulting skew would affect both groups equally. Patients with type 1 diabetes made fewer insertions and deleted more nucleotides at VDJ recombination sites, implying thymic rearrangement abnormalities. HLA sub-analyses involved small numbers of individuals, so any influence of HLA type on TCRB rearrangement remained unresolved. Naive, central memory and regulatory TCRB repertoires appeared to be more alike among patients than among healthy donors.

From each donor, a single peripheral blood sample of about 110 mL on average was drawn into heparinised tubes. Using a panel that included CD45RO, CCR7, CD25, CD127, CD95 and CD27, naive, central memory, regulatory and stem cell-like memory CD4+ T cells were sorted on a BD FACSAria II. Purity was above 95% for every sorted population. PBMCs were separated immediately by Lymphoprep density gradient centrifugation and were stained directly, without being cultured. So that batch effects would be minimized, each experiment stained and sorted samples in pairs, pairing one healthy donor with one patient. The entire amount of isolated RNA was reverse transcribed using the High Capacity cDNA Reverse Transcription Kit, so the sequenced TCRB transcripts were expressed ones. Deep immunoSEQ sequencing was performed on naive, central memory and regulatory T cell samples, with an average of roughly 3.3 million total reads per sample. After sorted cells were lysed in RLT buffer, RNA was extracted with DNase-treated RNeasy Micro or Mini kits, with the choice depending on cell number. Each cell subset was processed separately to prevent cross-contamination, with patient and healthy donor samples processed together. The immunoSEQ multiplex PCR was used to amplify TCRB sequences from cDNA, generating 87-bp fragments that spanned the CDR3 region. The amplicons were sequenced using the Illumina HiSeq platform. The authors processed their data as follows. PCR bias was corrected computationally using synthetic template baselines, and reads within Hamming distance 2 were collapsed, with unmergeable singletons discarded. Reads were aligned against IMGT to assign V, D and J genes, CDR3 length and insertions or deletions at six rearrangement sites. Clonotype counts were normalized to sorted cell number within each subset before computing true diversity and Gini coefficients with the tcR R package. The overlap coefficient, calculated on TCRB nucleotide sequences, was used to measure repertoire sharing. Out-of-frame TCRB sequences from naive cells were analyzed to stand in for the pre-selection repertoire. TCRdb took over this immuneACCESS table, retaining in-frame rearrangements with V and J assigned. Such tables are incomplete; in checked studies, under half of the missing clones stem from an unresolved V gene, and the remainder is unexplained. For V, J and clone size, that table is used; D and trimming come from the DNA. Counted in this sample were 810,000 or so clones; roughly 15% of them appeared once. About 0.02% of the sample comes from the top ten.

This receptor chain uses TRBV27 and TRBJ2-5, with 10 bases matching TRBD1. The sequencing sample was made of naive CD4+ T cells from blood. The cell subset or site label on this specimen signifies: true naive CD4+ T cells. This TCR came from a woman aged 18 to 35 in good health. The DNA is TGTGCCAGCAGTTTATCGACGACAGGGGGCCCCAAGGGAGGGACCCAGTACTTC. Protein translation: CASSLSTTGGPKGGTQYF.